Listed below are T cell receptor beta chains from one sample, sequenced in a study of breast tumors, draining lymph nodes, adjacent tissues. One entry per CDR3 protein, called by TCRdb with MiXCR from the multiplex PCR reads. The table shows about 300,000 distinct CDR3 sequences, with 30% occurring only once. Input material: axillary lymph node tissue. All receptors derive from a female donor with breast cancer. Some clones in this sample may be carry-over from other donors' samples. Both conserved end residues are part of each CDR3.

V	CDR3
TRBV6-1	CASSQARGRNYEQYF
TRBV10-2	CASSEDTINYGYTF
TRBV19	CASSSQYGGEPFF
TRBV6-1	CASRVVSGKNEKLFF
TRBV10-3	CAISAGGETQYF
TRBV19	CASSLRTGGLDSPLHF
TRBV30	CAWSRSTLETQYF
TRBV5-4	CASTPSRDRASYEQYF
TRBV7-2	CASSLELGTGELFF
TRBV6-5	CASSYSADAHYGYTF
TRBV20-1	CSARSGTGNSYEQYF
TRBV5-6	CASSLGRGRETQYF
TRBV29-1	CSVDNGWSSPYNEQFF
TRBV10-1	CARINEEGIGELFF
TRBV11-2	CASRGTSTGELFF
TRBV28	CASSLRSQGAGQPQHF
TRBV11-2	CASSLVGGLAGNNEQFF
TRBV14	CASSQVGGGITGELFF
TRBV3-2	CASSQADDGNIEKLFF
TRBV20-1	CSARGLAGARTDTQYF
TRBV2	CASSELFAGGGYEQYF
TRBV2	CASHRSGGSMNTEAFF
TRBV6-6	CASRPGLADMVDSEQYF
TRBV20-1	CSASHLETGETYEQYF
TRBV5-1	CASSLVGKDTEAFF
TRBV28	CASTETLDRGNEQFF
TRBV7-9	CASSLKAGEQYF
TRBV7-2	CASSFFREYSYEQYF
TRBV13	CASSSATSGSYDEQFF
TRBV11-3	CASSLEGGSYNEQFF
TRBV20-1	CSATLTRRETQYF
TRBV18	CASSPLEGHEQYF
TRBV7-6	CASSLGLWDSVKTQYF
TRBV5-1	CASGVAVGSYNEQFF
TRBV7-2	CASSLGQGGTQYF
TRBV13	CASSFNRRDNEQFF
TRBV6-6	CASSSNSFTTPQETQYF
TRBV6-5	CASSAASGRTGEQYF
TRBV6-5	CASRRRSTDTQYF
TRBV11-3	CASSFYAGGNSYEQYF
TRBV27	CASTTTNLNEKLFF
TRBV20-1	CSAINPGTSSYNEQFF
TRBV30	CAWSVPTGPNSPLHF
TRBV20-1	CSARTLGQGSYEQYF
TRBV5-1	CASSLDEVTSGRAQYF